The source of this T cell receptor beta chain is a study of T cells in Graves' hyperthyroidism and ophthalmopathy. Regarding the study as a whole: In the blood, most expanded thyroid clonotypes above 0.001 appeared as well. The model's output predicted ophthalmopathy at a median of around 6.9 months prior to onset.

The investigators amplified TCR beta CDR3 regions from RNA transcripts. The HTBI primer set drove a first-round RT-PCR of the TCR CDR3. TCRdb redid the calling of the multiplex PCR reads with MiXCR, one entry per CDR3 protein. Of around 690,000 distinct CDR3 sequences detected, approximately 15% appear once; the ten largest clones hold about 16%. This clonotype was counted a few times. Its specificity is unknown. V gave up 3 bases and J gave up 2 bases, with 20 bases separating them. Germline V CDR1 and CDR2: WNHNN, SYGVQD (reference sequence). This CDR3 has 17 residues. Specimen: blood. The source is a man aged 50-59 years with Graves' hyperthyroidism. The chain joins TRBV10-1 to TRBJ2-7; D call uncertain. The CDR3 here is CASSDSIGESSPYEQYF. In nucleotides, the CDR3 is TGCGCCAGCAGTGACTCCATTGGTGAAAGCTCCCCCTACGAGCAGTACTTC.